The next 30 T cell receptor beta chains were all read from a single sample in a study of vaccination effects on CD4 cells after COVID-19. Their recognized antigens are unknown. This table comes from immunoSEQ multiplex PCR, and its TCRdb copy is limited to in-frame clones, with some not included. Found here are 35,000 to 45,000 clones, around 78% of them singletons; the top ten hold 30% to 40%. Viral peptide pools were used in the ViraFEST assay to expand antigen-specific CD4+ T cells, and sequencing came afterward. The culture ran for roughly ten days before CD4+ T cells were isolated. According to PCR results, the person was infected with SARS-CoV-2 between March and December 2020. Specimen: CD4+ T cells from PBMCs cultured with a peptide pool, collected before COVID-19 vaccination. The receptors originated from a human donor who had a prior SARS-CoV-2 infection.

CDR3 bases: TGTGCCAGCAGCTTCTTCGGTTATGGCTACACCTTC. Translation: CASSFFGYGYTF. The J gene is TRBJ1-2, the V gene TRBV11-1; D uncertain. CDR1 and CDR2 from the germline V gene are SGHAT and FQDESV (reference sequence). V was pared by 3 bases and J by 5 bases, with 7 bases between. This CDR3 has 12 amino acids.

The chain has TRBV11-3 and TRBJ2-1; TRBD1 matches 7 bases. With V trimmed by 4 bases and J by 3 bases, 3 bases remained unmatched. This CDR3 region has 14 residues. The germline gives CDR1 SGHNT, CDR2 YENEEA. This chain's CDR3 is CASSSWDSYNEQFF. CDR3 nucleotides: TGTGCCAGCAGCTCGTGGGACAGCTACAATGAGCAGTTCTTC.

The CDR3 DNA reads as TGCGCCAGCAGCCATGCGACAGGGGGAAATAGTTCACCCCTCCACTTT. Protein: CASSHATGGNSSPLHF. The J gene is TRBJ1-6, the V gene TRBV4-1; 9 bases fit TRBD1. CDR1 and CDR2 (germline): MGHRA, YSYEKL. V shed 3 bases and J 9 bases; nucleotides not matched to a gene: 9. CDR3 length: 16 residues.

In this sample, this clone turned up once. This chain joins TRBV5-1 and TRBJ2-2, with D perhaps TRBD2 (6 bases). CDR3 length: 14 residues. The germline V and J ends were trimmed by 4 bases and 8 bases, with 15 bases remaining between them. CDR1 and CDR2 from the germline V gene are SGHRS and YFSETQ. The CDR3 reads CASSPLEGTGELFF. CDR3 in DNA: TGCGCCAGCAGCCCCTTGGAGGGAACGGGGGAGCTGTTTTTT.

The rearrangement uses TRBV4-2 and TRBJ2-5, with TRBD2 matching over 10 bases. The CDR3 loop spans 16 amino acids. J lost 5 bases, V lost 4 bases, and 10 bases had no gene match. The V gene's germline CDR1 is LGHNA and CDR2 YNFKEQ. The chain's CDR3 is CASSLGVAGGGETQYF. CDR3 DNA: TGTGCCAGCAGCCTTGGTGTAGCGGGGGGTGGGGAGACCCAGTACTTC.

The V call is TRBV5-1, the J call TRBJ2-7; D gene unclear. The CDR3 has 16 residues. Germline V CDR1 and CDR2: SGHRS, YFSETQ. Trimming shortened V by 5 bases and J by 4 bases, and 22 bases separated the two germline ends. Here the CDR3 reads CASSQEGSPLLYEQYF. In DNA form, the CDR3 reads TGCGCCAGCAGTCAGGAAGGGTCCCCCCTTTTATACGAGCAGTACTTC.

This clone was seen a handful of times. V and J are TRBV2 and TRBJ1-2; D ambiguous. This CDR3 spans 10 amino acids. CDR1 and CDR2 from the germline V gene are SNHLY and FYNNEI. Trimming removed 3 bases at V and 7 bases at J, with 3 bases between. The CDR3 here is CASSEGGYTF. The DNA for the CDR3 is TGTGCCAGCAGTGAGGGTGGCTACACCTTC.

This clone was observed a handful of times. The CDR3 DNA reads TGTGCCAGCAGTTGGACTAGCGGTAACACCGGGGAGCTGTTTTTT. This translates into CASSWTSGNTGELFF. The gene calls are TRBV6-5 and TRBJ2-2; 10 bases map to TRBD2. This CDR3 comprises 15 residues. Germline V gives CDR1 MNHEY, CDR2 SVGAGI. The V and J ends lost 4 bases and 2 bases, in that order; junction bases with no gene match: 1.

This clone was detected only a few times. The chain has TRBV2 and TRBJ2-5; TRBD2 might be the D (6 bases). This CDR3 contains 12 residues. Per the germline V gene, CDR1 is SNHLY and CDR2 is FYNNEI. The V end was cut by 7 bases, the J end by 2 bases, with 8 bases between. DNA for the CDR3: TGTGCCAGCAATGCGGGGCAAGAGACCCAGTACTTC. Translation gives CASNAGQETQYF.

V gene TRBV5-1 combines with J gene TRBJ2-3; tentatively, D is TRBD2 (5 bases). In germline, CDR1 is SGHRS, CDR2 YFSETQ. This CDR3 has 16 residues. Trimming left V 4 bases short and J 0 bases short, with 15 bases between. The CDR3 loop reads CASSEEPGTSTDTQYF. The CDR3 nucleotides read TGCGCCAGCAGCGAGGAACCGGGAACTAGCACAGATACGCAGTATTTT.

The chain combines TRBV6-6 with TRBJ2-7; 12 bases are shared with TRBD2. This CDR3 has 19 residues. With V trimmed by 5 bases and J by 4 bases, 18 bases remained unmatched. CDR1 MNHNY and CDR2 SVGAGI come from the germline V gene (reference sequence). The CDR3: CASSPRLAGESWSGYEQYF. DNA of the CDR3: TGTGCCAGCAGTCCCAGACTAGCGGGAGAGTCTTGGAGCGGTTACGAGCAGTACTTC.

CDR3 sequence (DNA): TGTGCCAGTGTTTACCCGACATCCTACGAGCAGTACTTC. It yields the protein CASVYPTSYEQYF. This rearrangement joins TRBV2 to TRBJ2-7; no clear D. CDR3 length equals 13 residues. The germline gives CDR1 SNHLY, CDR2 FYNNEI. Trimming stripped 9 bases from V and 1 base from J, with 13 bases between.

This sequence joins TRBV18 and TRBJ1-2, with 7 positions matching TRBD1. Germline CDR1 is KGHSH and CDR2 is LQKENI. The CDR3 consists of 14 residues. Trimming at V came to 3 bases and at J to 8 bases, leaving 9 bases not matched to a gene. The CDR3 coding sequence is TGTGCCAGCTCACCGATGACAGGGAACGAGGGCTACACCTTC. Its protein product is CASSPMTGNEGYTF.

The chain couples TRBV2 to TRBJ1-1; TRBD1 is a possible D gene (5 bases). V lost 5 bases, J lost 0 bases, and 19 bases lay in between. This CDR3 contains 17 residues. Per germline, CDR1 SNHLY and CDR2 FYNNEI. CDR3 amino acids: CASSLGTGSWMNTEAFF. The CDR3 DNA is TGTGCCAGCAGTTTGGGGACGGGATCGTGGATGAACACTGAAGCTTTCTTT.

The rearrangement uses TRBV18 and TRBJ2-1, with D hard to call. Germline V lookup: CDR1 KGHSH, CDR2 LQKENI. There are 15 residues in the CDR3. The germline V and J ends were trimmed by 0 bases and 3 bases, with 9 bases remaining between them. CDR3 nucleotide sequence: TGTGCCAGCTCACCACCCCGTAGGGTCTACAATGAGCAGTTCTTC. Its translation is CASSPPRRVYNEQFF.

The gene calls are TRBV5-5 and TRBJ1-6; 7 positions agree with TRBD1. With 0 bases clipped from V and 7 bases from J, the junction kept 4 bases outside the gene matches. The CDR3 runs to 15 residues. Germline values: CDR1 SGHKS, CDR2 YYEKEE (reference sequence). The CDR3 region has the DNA TGTGCCAGCAGCTTGGAAGGGGGCGGAAATTCACCCCTCCACTTT. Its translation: CASSLEGGGNSPLHF. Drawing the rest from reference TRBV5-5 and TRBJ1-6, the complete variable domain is DAGVTQSPTHLIKTRGQQVTLRCSPISGHKSVSWYQQVLGQGPQFIFQYYEKEERGRGNFPDRFSARQFPNYSSELNVNALLLGDSALYLCASSLEGGGNSPLHFGNGTRLTVT.

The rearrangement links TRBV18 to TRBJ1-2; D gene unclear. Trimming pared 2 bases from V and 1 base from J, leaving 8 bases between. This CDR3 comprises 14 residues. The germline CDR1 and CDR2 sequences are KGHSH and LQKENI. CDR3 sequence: CASSPGLDNYGYTF. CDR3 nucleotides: TGTGCCAGCTCACCAGGGCTGGATAACTATGGCTACACCTTC. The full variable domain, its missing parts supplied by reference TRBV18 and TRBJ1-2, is NAGVMQNPRHLVRRRGQEARLRCSPMKGHSHVYWYRQLPEEGLKFMVYLQKENIIDESGMPKERFSAEFPKEGPSILRIQQVVRGDSAAYFCASSPGLDNYGYTFGSGTRLTVV.

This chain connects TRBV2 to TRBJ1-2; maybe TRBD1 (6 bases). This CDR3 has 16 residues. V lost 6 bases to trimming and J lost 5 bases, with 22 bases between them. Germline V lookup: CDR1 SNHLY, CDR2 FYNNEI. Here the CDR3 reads CASSAPDSDTFYGYTF. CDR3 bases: TGTGCCAGCAGCGCCCCGGACAGCGACACATTTTATGGCTACACCTTC.

CDR3 coding DNA: TGTGCCAGCAGTGATCCGGGACTCTACGAGCAGTACTTC. This gives the protein CASSDPGLYEQYF. V gene TRBV2 combines with J gene TRBJ2-7; D perhaps matches TRBD2 (6 bases). CDR1 SNHLY and CDR2 FYNNEI come from the germline V gene. There are 13 residues in the CDR3. The ends were cut back, 3 bases at V and 3 bases at J, with 9 bases in the middle.

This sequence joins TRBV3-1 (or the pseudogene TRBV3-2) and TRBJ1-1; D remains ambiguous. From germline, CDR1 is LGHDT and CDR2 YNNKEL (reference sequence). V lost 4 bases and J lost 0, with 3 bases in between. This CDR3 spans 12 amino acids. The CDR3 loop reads CASSLLNTEAFF. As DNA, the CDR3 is TGTGCCAGCAGCCTACTGAACACTGAAGCTTTCTTT.

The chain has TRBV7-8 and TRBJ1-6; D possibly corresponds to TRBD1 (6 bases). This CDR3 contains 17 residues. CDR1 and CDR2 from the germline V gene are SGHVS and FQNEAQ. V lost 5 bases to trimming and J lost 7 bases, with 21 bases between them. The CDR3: CASSLRGQKFANSPLHF. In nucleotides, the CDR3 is TGTGCCAGCAGCCTCAGAGGACAGAAATTTGCCAATTCACCCCTCCACTTT.

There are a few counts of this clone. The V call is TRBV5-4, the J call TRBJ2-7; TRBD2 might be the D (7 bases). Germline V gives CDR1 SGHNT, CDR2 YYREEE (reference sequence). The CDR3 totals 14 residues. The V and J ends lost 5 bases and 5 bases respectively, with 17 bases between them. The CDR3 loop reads CASSSAVGGHEQYF. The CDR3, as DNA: TGTGCCAGCAGTTCAGCTGTCGGGGGGCACGAGCAGTACTTC. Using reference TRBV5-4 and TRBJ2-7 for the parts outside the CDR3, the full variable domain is ETGVTQSPTHLIKTRGQQVTLRCSSQSGHNTVSWYQQALGQGPQFIFQYYREEENGRGNFPPRFSGLQFPNYSSELNVNALELDDSALYLCASSSAVGGHEQYFGPGTRLTVT.

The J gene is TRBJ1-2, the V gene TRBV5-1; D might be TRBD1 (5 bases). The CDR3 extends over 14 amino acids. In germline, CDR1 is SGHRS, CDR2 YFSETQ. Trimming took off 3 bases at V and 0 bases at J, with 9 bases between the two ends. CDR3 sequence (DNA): TGCGCCAGCAGCTGGGACGGAGCTAACTATGGCTACACCTTC. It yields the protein CASSWDGANYGYTF.

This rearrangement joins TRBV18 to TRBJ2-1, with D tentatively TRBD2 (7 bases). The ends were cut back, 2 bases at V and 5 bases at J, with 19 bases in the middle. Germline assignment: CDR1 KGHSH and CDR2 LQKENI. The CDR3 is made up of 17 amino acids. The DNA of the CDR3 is TGTGCCAGCTCACCAACAATCCGGGGGGCTCCCGACAATGAGCAGTTCTTC. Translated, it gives CASSPTIRGAPDNEQFF.

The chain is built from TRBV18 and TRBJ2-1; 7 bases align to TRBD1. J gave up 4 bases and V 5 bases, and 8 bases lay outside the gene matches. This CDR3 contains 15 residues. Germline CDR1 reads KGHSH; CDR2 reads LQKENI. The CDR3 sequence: CASSANRDSYNEQFF. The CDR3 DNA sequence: TGTGCCAGCTCAGCCAACCGGGACAGTTACAATGAGCAGTTCTTC.

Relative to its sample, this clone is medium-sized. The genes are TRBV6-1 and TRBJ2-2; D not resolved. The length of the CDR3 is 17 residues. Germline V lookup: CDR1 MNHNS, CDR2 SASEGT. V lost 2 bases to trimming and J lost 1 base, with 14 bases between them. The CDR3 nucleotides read TGTGCCAGCAGTGAATCTGCGCTGTCAGGGAACACCGGGGAGCTGTTTTTT. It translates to CASSESALSGNTGELFF.

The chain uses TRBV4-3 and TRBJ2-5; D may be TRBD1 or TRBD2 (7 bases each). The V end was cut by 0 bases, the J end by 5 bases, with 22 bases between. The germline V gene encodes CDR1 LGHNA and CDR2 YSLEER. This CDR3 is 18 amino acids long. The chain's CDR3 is CASSQEGTVLSGRETQYF. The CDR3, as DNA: TGCGCCAGCAGCCAAGAAGGGACAGTACTTTCCGGGAGGGAGACCCAGTACTTC.

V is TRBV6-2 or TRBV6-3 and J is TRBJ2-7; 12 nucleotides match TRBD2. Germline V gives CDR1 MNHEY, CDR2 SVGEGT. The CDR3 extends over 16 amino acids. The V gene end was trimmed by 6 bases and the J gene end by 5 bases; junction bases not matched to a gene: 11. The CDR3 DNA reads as TGTGCCAGCAGCCCAAGACTAGCGGGAGTACCCGACGAGCAGTACTTC. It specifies CASSPRLAGVPDEQYF.

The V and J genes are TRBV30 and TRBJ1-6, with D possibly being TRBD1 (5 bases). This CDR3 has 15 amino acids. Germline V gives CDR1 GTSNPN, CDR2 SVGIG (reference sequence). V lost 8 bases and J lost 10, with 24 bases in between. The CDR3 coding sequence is TGTGCCAGCTCCGGGACCGCGGACTCAGGGTCACCCCTCCACTTT. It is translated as CASSGTADSGSPLHF.

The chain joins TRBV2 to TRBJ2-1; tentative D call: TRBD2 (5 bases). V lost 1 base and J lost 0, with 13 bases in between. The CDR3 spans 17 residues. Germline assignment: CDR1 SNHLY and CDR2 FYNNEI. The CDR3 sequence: CASSEGGGRSSYNEQFF. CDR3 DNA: TGTGCCAGCAGTGAAGGCGGCGGGCGTTCCTCCTACAATGAGCAGTTCTTC.